This T cell receptor beta chain was retrieved from a study of blood T cell repertoires in COVID-19. Study overall: The samples span acute and convalescent COVID-19 from the United States, Italy and Spain.

Generated by immunoSEQ multiplex PCR, the TCRdb table keeps only in-frame clones and is missing some. Here the sample spans about 160,000 clones, roughly 90% being singletons. With V trimmed by 0 bases and J by 2 bases, 5 bases remained unmatched. The CDR3 loop spans 16 amino acids. CDR1 is SGHDT, CDR2 YYEEEE, per germline. This rearrangement joins TRBV5-6 to TRBJ2-4; 7 bases match TRBD1. The sequencing input was PBMCs or T cells enriched from blood (not recorded which). This receptor was taken from a woman aged 50 to 65 who had recovered from COVID-19. The CDR3: CASSLDTTGPKNIQYF. In DNA form, the CDR3 reads TGTGCCAGCAGCTTGGACACGACAGGGCCCAAAAACATTCAGTACTTC.